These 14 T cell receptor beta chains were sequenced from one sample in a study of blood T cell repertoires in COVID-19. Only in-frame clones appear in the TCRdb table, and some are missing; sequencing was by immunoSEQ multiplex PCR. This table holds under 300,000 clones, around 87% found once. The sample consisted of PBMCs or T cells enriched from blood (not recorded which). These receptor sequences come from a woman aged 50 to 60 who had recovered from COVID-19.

DNA of the CDR3: TGTGCCTGGATGCTAGCCAGTTTGAACACTGAAGCTTTCTTT. Amino acid sequence: CAWMLASLNTEAFF. This chain connects TRBV30 to TRBJ1-1; D unresolved. There are 14 residues in the CDR3. V gave up 4 bases and J gave up 0 bases, with 12 bases separating them. From germline, CDR1 is GTSNPN and CDR2 SVGIG (reference sequence).

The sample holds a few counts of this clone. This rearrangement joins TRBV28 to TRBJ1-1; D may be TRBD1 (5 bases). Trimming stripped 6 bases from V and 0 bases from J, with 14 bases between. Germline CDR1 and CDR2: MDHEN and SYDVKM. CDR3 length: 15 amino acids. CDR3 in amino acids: CASSPQGGVNTEAFF. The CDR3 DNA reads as TGTGCCAGCAGCCCCCAGGGCGGGGTGAACACTGAAGCTTTCTTT.

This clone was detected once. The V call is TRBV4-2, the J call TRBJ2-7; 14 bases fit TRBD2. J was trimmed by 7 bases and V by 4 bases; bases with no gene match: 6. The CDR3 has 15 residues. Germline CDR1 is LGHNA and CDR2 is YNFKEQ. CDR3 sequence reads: CASSRGLAGAREQYF. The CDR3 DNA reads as TGTGCCAGCAGCCGGGGACTAGCGGGAGCCAGGGAGCAGTACTTC.

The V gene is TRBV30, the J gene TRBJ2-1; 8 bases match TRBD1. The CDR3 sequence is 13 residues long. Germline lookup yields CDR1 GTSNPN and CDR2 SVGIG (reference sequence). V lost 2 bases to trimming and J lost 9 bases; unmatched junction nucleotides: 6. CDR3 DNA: TGTGCCTGGAGTCCGGGACAGGTTTTTGAGCAGTTCTTC. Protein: CAWSPGQVFEQFF.

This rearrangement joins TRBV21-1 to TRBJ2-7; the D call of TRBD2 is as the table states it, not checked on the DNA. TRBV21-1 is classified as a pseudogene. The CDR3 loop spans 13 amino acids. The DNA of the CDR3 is TGTGCCAGCAGCTTGGGGACTTCCTACGAGCAGTACTTC. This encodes CASSLGTSYEQYF.

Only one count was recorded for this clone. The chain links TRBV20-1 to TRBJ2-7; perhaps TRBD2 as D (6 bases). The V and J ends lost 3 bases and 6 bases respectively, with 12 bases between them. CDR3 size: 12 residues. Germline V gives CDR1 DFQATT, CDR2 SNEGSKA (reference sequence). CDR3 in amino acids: CSASRDSGEQYF. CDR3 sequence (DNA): TGCAGTGCTAGTCGGGACTCTGGCGAGCAGTACTTC.

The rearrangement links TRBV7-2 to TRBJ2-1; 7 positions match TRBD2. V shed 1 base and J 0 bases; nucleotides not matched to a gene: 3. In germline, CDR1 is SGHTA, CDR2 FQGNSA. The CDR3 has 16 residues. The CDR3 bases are TGTGCCAGCAGCTTAGTAGGGACTACCTCCTACAATGAGCAGTTCTTC. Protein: CASSLVGTTSYNEQFF.

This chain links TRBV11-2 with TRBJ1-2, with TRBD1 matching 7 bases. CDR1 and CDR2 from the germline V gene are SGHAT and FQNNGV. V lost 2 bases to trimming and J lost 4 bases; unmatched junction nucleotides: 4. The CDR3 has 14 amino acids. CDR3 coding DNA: TGTGCCAGCAGCTTACACAGGGGCGCCTATGGCTACACCTTC. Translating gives CASSLHRGAYGYTF.

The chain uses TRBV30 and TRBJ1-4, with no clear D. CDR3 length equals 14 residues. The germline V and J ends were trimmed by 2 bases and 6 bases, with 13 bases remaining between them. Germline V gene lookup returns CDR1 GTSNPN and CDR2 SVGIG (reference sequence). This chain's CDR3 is CAWSSTSGDEKLFF. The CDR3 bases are TGTGCCTGGAGTTCGACCTCGGGAGATGAAAAACTGTTTTTT.

CDR3 bases: TGTGCTAGTCGTCAGGACAGCAAGAACACTGAAGCTTTCTTT. It translates to CASRQDSKNTEAFF. V is TRBV12-5 and J is TRBJ1-1, with D possibly being TRBD1 (6 bases). The V end was cut by 8 bases, the J end by 1 base, with 14 bases between. This CDR3 is 14 amino acids long. The germline V gene has CDR1 LGHNT and CDR2 FRNRAP.

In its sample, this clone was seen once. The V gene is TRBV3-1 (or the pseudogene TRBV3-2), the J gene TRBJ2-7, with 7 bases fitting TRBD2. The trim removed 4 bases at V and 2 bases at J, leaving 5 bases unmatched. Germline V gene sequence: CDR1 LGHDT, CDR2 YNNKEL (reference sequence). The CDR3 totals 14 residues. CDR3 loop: CASSPQRGTYEQYF. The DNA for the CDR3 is TGTGCCAGCAGCCCTCAGCGGGGTACCTACGAGCAGTACTTC.

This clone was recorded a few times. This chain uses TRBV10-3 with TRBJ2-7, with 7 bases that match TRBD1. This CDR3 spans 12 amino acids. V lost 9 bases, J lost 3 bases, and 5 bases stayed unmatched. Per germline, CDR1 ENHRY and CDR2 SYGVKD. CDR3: CAIGQVNYEQYF. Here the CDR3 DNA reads TGTGCCATAGGACAGGTTAACTACGAGCAGTACTTC.

CDR3 bases: TGTGCCAGCAGTCAGACCCAGGAGGACACTGAAGCTTTCTTT. Translation: CASSQTQEDTEAFF. V and J are TRBV6-4 and TRBJ1-1; D unresolved. Germline CDR1 is MRHNA and CDR2 is SNTAGT. Trimming removed 5 bases at V and 3 bases at J, with 13 bases between. The CDR3 length is 14 residues.

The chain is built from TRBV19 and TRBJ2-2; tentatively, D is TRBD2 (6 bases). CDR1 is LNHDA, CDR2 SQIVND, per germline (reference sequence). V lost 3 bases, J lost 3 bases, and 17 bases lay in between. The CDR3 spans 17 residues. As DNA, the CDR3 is TGTGCCAGTAGTATGATGCGAGGAGGGTCCGACACCGGGGAGCTGTTTTTT. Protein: CASSMMRGGSDTGELFF.